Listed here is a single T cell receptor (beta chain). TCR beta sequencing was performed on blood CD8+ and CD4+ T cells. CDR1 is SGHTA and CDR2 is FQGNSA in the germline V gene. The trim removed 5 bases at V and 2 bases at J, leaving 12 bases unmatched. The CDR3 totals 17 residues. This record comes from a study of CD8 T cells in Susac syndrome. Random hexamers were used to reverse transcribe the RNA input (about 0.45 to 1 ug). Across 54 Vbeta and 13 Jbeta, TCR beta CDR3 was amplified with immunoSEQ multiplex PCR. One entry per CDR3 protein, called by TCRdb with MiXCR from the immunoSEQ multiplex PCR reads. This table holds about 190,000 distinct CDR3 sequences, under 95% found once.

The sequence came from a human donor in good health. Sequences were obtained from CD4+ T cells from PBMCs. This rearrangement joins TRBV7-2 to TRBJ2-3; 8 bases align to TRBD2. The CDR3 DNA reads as TGTGCCAGCAGCCGACTGACTAGCGTTCGCCTCACAGATACGCAGTATTTT. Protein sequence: CASSRLTSVRLTDTQYF.